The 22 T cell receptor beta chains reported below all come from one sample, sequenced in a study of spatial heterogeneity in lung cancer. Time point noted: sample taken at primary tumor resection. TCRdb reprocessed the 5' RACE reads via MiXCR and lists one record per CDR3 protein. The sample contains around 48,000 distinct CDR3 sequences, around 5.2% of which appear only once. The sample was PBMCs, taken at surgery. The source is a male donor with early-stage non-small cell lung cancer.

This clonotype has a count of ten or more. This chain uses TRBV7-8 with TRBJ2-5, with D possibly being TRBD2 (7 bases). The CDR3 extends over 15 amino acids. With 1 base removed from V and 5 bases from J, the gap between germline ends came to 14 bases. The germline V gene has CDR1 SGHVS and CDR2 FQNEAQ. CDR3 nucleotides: TGTGCCAGCAGCTTAGTCGGGGGGCGCGAGGAGACCCAGTACTTC. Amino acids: CASSLVGGREETQYF.

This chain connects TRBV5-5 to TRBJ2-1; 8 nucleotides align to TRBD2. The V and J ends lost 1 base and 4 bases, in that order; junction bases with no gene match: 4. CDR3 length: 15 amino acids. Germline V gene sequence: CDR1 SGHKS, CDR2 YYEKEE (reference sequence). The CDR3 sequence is CASSLIAGIYNEQFF. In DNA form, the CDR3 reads TGTGCCAGCAGCTTGATAGCGGGGATTTACAATGAGCAGTTCTTC. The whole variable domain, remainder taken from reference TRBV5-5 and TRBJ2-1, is DAGVTQSPTHLIKTRGQQVTLRCSPISGHKSVSWYQQVLGQGPQFIFQYYEKEERGRGNFPDRFSARQFPNYSSELNVNALLLGDSALYLCASSLIAGIYNEQFFGPGTRLTVL.

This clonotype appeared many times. CDR3 DNA sequence: TGCGCCAGCAGCCAAGACCGTTATTCAGGGGTGTCGGATGAAAAACTGTTTTTT. Its translation: CASSQDRYSGVSDEKLFF. V and J are TRBV4-1 and TRBJ1-4; tentative D call: TRBD1 (6 bases). V was clipped by 0 bases and J by 6 bases, with 20 bases between them. The CDR3 is 18 amino acids. The germline V gene encodes CDR1 MGHRA and CDR2 YSYEKL.

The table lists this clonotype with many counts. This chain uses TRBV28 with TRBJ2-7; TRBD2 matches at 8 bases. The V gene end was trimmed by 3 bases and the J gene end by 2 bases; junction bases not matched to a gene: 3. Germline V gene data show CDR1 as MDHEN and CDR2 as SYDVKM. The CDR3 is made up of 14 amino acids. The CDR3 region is CASSFAGGAYEQYF. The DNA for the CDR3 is TGTGCCAGCAGTTTCGCGGGAGGTGCCTACGAGCAGTACTTC.

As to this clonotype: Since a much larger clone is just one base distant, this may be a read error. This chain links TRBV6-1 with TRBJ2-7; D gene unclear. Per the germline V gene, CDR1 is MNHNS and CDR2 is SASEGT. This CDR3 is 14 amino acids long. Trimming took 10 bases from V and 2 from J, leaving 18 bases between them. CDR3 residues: CATSPENGPYEQYF. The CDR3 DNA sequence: TGTGCCACCTCCCCGGAAAACGGCCCCTACGAGCAGTACTTC.

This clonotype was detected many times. CDR3 sequence (DNA): TGTGCCAGCAGCTTTCGACAGGGGGCCCCTGAAGCTTTCTTT. It is translated as CASSFRQGAPEAFF. V gene TRBV7-8 combines with J gene TRBJ1-1; 10 nucleotides align to TRBD1. J was trimmed by 6 bases and V by 3 bases; bases with no gene match: 4. In germline, CDR1 is SGHVS, CDR2 FQNEAQ. This CDR3 region has 14 residues.

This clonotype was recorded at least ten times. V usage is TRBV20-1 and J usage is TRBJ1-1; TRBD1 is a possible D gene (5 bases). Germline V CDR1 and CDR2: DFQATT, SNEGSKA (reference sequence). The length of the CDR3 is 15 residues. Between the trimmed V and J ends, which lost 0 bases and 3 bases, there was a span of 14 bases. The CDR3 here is CSARDYRAGDTEAFF. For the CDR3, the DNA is TGCAGTGCTAGAGATTACCGGGCGGGGGACACTGAAGCTTTCTTT.

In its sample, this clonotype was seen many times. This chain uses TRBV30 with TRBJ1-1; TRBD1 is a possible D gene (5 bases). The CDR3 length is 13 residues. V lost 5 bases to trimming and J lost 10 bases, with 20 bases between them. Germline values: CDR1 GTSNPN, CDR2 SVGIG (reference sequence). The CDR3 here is CAWALSQGTSAFF. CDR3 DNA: TGTGCCTGGGCCTTAAGTCAGGGAACGTCAGCTTTCTTT.

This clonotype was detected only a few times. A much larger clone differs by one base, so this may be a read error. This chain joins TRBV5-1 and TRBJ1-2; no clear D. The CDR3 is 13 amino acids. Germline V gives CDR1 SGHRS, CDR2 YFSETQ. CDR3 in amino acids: CANSLQVNWGYTF. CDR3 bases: TGCGCCAACAGCTTGCAGGTTAACTGGGGCTACACCTTC. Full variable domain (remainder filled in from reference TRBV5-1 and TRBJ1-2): KAGVTQTPRYLIKTRGQQVTLSCSPISGHRSVSWYQQTPGQGLQFLFEYFSETQRNKGNFPGRFSGRQFSNSRSEMNVSTLELGDSALYLCANSLQVNWGYTFGSGTRLTVV.

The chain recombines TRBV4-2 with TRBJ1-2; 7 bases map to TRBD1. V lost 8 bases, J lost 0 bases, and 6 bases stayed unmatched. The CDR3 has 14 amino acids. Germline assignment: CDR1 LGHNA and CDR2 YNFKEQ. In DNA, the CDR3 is TGTGCCAGCTCGCCGGGACAGACTAACTATGGCTACACCTTC. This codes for CASSPGQTNYGYTF.

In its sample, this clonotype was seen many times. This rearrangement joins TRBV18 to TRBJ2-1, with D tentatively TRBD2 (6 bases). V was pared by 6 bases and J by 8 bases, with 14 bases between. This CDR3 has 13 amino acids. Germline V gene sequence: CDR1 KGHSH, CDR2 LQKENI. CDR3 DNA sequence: TGTGCCAGCTCGTGGCGGGATGTGGATGAGCAGTTCTTC. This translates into CASSWRDVDEQFF.

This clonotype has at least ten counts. CDR3 sequence (DNA): TGTGCCAGCAGTCTCCCTTTGGGGGGGGCGGGTGAGCAGTTCTTC. This sequence encodes CASSLPLGGAGEQFF. This sequence joins TRBV28 and TRBJ2-1; TRBD2 is a possible D gene (7 bases). The CDR3 consists of 15 residues. The germline gives CDR1 MDHEN, CDR2 SYDVKM. Trimming shortened V by 5 bases and J by 9 bases, and 20 bases separated the two germline ends.

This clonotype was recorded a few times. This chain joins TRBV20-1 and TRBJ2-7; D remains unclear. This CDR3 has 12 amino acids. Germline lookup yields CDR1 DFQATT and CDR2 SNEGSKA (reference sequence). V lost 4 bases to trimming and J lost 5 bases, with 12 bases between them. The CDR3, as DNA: TGCAGTGCTAATAAGGGTTTCGACGAGCAGTACTTC. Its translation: CSANKGFDEQYF.

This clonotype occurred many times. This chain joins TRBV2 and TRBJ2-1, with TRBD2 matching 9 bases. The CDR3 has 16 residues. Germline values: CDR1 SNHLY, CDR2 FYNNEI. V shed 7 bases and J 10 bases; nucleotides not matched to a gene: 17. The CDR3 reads CASTDWGLAGQSEQFF. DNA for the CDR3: TGTGCCAGCACGGACTGGGGGCTAGCGGGACAGTCGGAGCAGTTCTTC.

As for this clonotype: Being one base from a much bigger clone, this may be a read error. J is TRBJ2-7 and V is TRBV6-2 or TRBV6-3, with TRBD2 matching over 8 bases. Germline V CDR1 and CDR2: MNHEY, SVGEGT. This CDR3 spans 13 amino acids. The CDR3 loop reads CDSSSGILYEQYF. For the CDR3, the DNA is TGTGACAGCAGTAGCGGGATACTCTACGAGCAGTACTTC.

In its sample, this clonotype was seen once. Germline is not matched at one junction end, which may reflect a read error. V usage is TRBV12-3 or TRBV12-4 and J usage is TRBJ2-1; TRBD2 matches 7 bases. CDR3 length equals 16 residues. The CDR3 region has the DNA TGTGCCAGCAGTTTATTCGGACTAGGGTCCTACATTGAGCAGTTCTTC. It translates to CASSLFGLGSYIEQFF.

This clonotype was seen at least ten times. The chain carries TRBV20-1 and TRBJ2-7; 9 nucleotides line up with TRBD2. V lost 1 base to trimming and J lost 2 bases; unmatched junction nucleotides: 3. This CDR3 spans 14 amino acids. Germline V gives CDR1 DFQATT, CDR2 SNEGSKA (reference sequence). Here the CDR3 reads CSARALAGPYEQYF. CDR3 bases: TGCAGTGCTAGAGCTCTAGCGGGACCCTACGAGCAGTACTTC.

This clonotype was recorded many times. The CDR3 DNA reads as TGTGCCAGCAGCGCCACCGGGACAACAACTAATGAAAAACTGTTTTTT. Its protein is CASSATGTTTNEKLFF. The rearrangement uses TRBV7-2 and TRBJ1-4; a weak D match, TRBD1 (6 bases). This CDR3 comprises 16 residues. Trimming removed 5 bases from V and 0 bases from J, with 13 bases in between. The V gene's germline CDR1 is SGHTA and CDR2 FQGNSA.

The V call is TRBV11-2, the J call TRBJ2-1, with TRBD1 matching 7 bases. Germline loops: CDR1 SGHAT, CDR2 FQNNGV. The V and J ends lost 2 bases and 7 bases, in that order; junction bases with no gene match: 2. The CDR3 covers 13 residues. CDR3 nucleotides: TGTGCCAGCAGCTTATCCAGGGGGAATGAGCAGTTCTTC. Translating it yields CASSLSRGNEQFF.

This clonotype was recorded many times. The CDR3 bases are TGTGCCACCAGTGATTTTGGCAACTCAGATACGCAGTATTTT. It codes for CATSDFGNSDTQYF. This chain links TRBV24-1 with TRBJ2-3; no definite D call. This CDR3 has 14 amino acids. Trimming removed 1 base from V and 4 bases from J, with 8 bases in between. The germline V gene encodes CDR1 KGHDR and CDR2 SFDVKD.

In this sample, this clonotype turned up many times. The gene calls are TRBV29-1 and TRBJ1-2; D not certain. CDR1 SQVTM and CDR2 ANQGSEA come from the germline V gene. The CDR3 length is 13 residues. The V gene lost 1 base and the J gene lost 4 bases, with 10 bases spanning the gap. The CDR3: CSVEGRQSYGYTF. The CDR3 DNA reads TGCAGCGTTGAAGGGAGGCAGAGCTATGGCTACACCTTC.

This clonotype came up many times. The CDR3, as DNA: TGTGCCAGCAGTACTCTGCTAGGTGCAGGTACGCAGTATTTT. Protein sequence: CASSTLLGAGTQYF. The chain couples TRBV6-6 to TRBJ2-3; D call uncertain. From germline, CDR1 is MNHNY and CDR2 SVGAGI (reference sequence). Trimming shortened V by 5 bases and J by 8 bases, and 17 bases separated the two germline ends. The CDR3 runs to 14 residues.